This TCR beta chain derives from a study of T cell repertoires in cytomegalovirus infection. Per the germline V gene, CDR1 is DFQATT and CDR2 is SNEGSKA (reference sequence). The CDR3 is made up of 14 amino acids. Trimming cost V 6 bases and J 0 bases; bases outside gene matches: 3. TCRdb ran MiXCR on the reads and lists one entry per CDR3 protein. Altogether 200,000 or so distinct CDR3 sequences are present, roughly 19% being singletons, with the ten largest covering approximately 3%. This chain uses TRBV20-1 with TRBJ2-3; 10 bases map to TRBD2. The sample was PBMCs. This TCR came from a human donor in good health (CMV status not recorded). Some clones in this sample may be carry-over from other donors' samples. The CDR3 here is CSAELAGSTDTQYF. The CDR3 coding sequence is TGCAGTGCGGAACTAGCGGGGAGCACAGATACGCAGTATTTT.